The clone carrying this T cell receptor beta chain has only a few counts. Its target is unknown. This specimen comes from a study of response to subunit inactivated influenza vaccine. The study, taken as a whole, reports: The authors offered the suggestion that each seasonal influenza vaccination recruits few new T cells.

The CDR3 loop spans 12 amino acids. Germline loops: CDR1 SGHRS, CDR2 YFSETQ. The V end was cut by 4 bases, the J end by 5 bases, with 9 bases between. TCRdb passed the RT-PCR reads through MiXCR, listing each CDR3 protein once. The repertoire consists of some 800,000 distinct CDR3 sequences, with over 20% occurring once and the leading ten covering 10%. This chain connects TRBV5-1 to TRBJ2-5; D remains ambiguous. The specimen was PBMCs from blood, collected about 5 days after vaccination. This receptor was taken from a man in his fifties who received an inactivated influenza vaccine. Written as DNA, the CDR3 is TGCGCCAGCAGCCGAGCGAGCGAGACCCAGTACTTC. Its translation: CASSRASETQYF. The variable domain in full, completed from reference TRBV5-1 and TRBJ2-5, reads KAGVTQTPRYLIKTRGQQVTLSCSPISGHRSVSWYQQTPGQGLQFLFEYFSETQRNKGNFPGRFSGRQFSNSRSEMNVSTLELGDSALYLCASSRASETQYFGPGTRLLVL.